Shown below are 2 T cell receptor beta chains from a single sample sequenced in a study of shared clonotypes between healthy human individuals. The repertoire was sequenced with immunoSEQ multiplex PCR; TCRdb's copy has only in-frame clones and lacks some. The table records millions of clones, approximately 94% of them present only once. Terminally differentiated effector memory CD45RA+ cells were left out of the naive CD8 fraction, which was CD45RO-negative and positively selected for CCR7. Sequenced sample: naive CD8+ T cells from PBMCs. These receptor sequences come from a man aged 18-30 years in good health. Some clones in this sample may be carry-over from other donors' samples.

This rearrangement joins TRBV15 to TRBJ2-6; D remains unclear. The CDR3 contains 15 residues. Trimming pared 0 bases from V and 4 bases from J, leaving 7 bases between. Germline V lookup: CDR1 LNHNV, CDR2 YYDKDF (reference sequence). This chain's CDR3 is CATSRDLRGANVLTF. Written as DNA, the CDR3 is TGTGCCACCAGCAGAGATCTGCGGGGGGCCAACGTCCTGACTTTC.

The chain recombines TRBV27 with TRBJ1-1, with 8 nucleotides matching TRBD1. The CDR3 has 14 residues. The germline V gene has CDR1 MNHEY and CDR2 SMNVEV (reference sequence). Trimming removed 5 bases from V and 5 bases from J; junction bases left unmatched: 7. Here the CDR3 reads CASSPGGVLTEAFF. In DNA form, the CDR3 reads TGTGCCAGCAGTCCAGGGGGCGTTCTAACTGAAGCTTTCTTT.